These 9 T cell receptor beta chains were sequenced from one sample in a study of identical twins. TCRdb reprocessed the 5' RACE reads with MiXCR, giving one entry per CDR3 protein. The table has 500,000 to 600,000 distinct CDR3 sequences, approximately 22% seen once; the top ten hold roughly 0.9%. These records were also assigned to another study, of T cells expressing NK-cell markers.

The sequenced sample consisted of CD4+ T cells sorted from blood. All receptors come from a woman under 30 in good health.

This sequence joins TRBV5-1 and TRBJ2-7, with D perhaps assigned TRBD1 or TRBD2 (6 bases each). V lost 0 bases and J 11 bases, leaving 21 bases between the germline ends. The CDR3 is made up of 15 amino acids. Germline lookup yields CDR1 SGHRS and CDR2 YFSETQ. DNA of the CDR3: TGCGCCAGCAGCTTGGGGCGCGGGGACAAGGGTTCGGAGTACTTC. Translating it yields CASSLGRGDKGSEYF.

V gene TRBV6-2 or TRBV6-3 combines with J gene TRBJ2-1; 8 nucleotides match TRBD1. The length of the CDR3 is 14 residues. The V gene's germline CDR1 is MNHEY and CDR2 SVGEGT. V gave up 6 bases and J gave up 4 bases; unmatched junction bases: 5. The CDR3 coding sequence is TGTGCCAGCAGCTGGACAGGGCCGTACAATGAGCAGTTCTTC. Protein: CASSWTGPYNEQFF.

In this sample, this clonotype turned up a few times. J is TRBJ1-2 and V is TRBV12-3 or TRBV12-4; D possibly corresponds to TRBD1 (6 bases). V was shortened by 4 bases and J by 4 bases, with 16 bases between the two germline ends. This CDR3 comprises 15 residues. CDR3 sequence reads: CASSSRIQGGYGYTF. The CDR3 region has the DNA TGTGCCAGCAGTTCTAGAATACAGGGCGGCTATGGCTACACCTTC.

V usage is TRBV5-6 and J usage is TRBJ2-3, with a possible D match to TRBD2 (6 bases). Germline lookup yields CDR1 SGHDT and CDR2 YYEEEE. The V and J ends lost 2 bases and 6 bases respectively, with 13 bases between them. This CDR3 is built from 14 residues. The CDR3 sequence is CASSFAGSRDTQYF. CDR3 nucleotides: TGTGCCAGCAGCTTCGCGGGGTCGAGGGATACGCAGTATTTT.

The chain employs TRBV20-1 and TRBJ2-7; TRBD2 agrees at 11 bases. Unmatched junction bases numbered 1, after V lost 3 bases and J lost 3 bases. This CDR3 has 13 residues. Germline V gives CDR1 DFQATT, CDR2 SNEGSKA (reference sequence). The CDR3 protein is CSARGLADYEQYF. CDR3 nucleotide sequence: TGCAGTGCTAGGGGACTAGCGGACTACGAGCAGTACTTC.

J is TRBJ2-1 and V is TRBV6-1, with unresolved D. Germline V lookup: CDR1 MNHNS, CDR2 SASEGT. The CDR3 sequence is 13 residues long. The V end lost 5 bases, the J end lost 0 bases, and 5 bases lay between the germline ends. The chain's CDR3 is CASSKNSYNEQFF. The DNA for the CDR3 is TGTGCCAGCAGTAAAAACTCCTACAATGAGCAGTTCTTC.

This chain uses TRBV27 with TRBJ2-7; the D gene is possibly TRBD2 (5 bases). V was trimmed by 5 bases and J by 9 bases, leaving 17 bases between them. Germline CDR1 is MNHEY and CDR2 is SMNVEV (reference sequence). The CDR3 consists of 13 residues. The CDR3 is CASSDPGTRVQYF. The CDR3 DNA sequence: TGTGCCAGCAGTGACCCGGGAACACGAGTGCAGTACTTC.

This clonotype has just a few counts. The rearrangement links TRBV5-8 to TRBJ2-7; 7 bases agree with TRBD1. This CDR3 is 14 amino acids long. J was trimmed by 3 bases and V by 4 bases; bases with no gene match: 7. Germline V gene sequence: CDR1 SGHTS, CDR2 YDEGEE. The CDR3 spells CASSLLGGNYEQYF. The CDR3 nucleotides are TGTGCCAGCAGCCTGTTAGGGGGCAACTACGAGCAGTACTTC.

In this sample, this clonotype turned up a few times. The V gene is TRBV5-6, the J gene TRBJ2-5; TRBD2 matches at 8 bases. The CDR3 contains 14 residues. CDR1 is SGHDT and CDR2 is YYEEEE in the germline V gene. The V segment lost 7 bases and the J segment 2 bases; nucleotides outside the gene matches: 7. CDR3 region: CASVRGVAQETQYF. Here the CDR3 DNA reads TGTGCCAGCGTGCGGGGGGTCGCGCAAGAGACCCAGTACTTC. The full variable domain, with the rest looked up from reference TRBV5-6 and TRBJ2-5, is DAGVTQSPTHLIKTRGQQVTLRCSPKSGHDTVSWYQQALGQGPQFIFQYYEEEERQRGNFPDRFSGHQFPNYSSELNVNALLLGDSALYLCASVRGVAQETQYFGPGTRLLVL.